This TCR beta chain was recorded in a study of patients and donors after allogeneic stem cell transplantation (TCRdb year 2020). Libraries were built with RT-PCR. TCRdb lists the instrument as NextSeq 550. Using fastp trimming at Q25 and MiXCR clonotype assembly, TCRdb reanalyzed the public sequencing data and kept in-frame beta chains. Duplicate CDR3 protein sequences are folded into a single record with the most common DNA and genes. Within this sample are roughly 200,000 distinct CDR3 sequences, with about 38% of them counted one time only. The ten largest clones represent approximately 10% of the sample. CDR1 KGHSH and CDR2 LQKENI were looked up in the germline V gene. Including the terminal cysteine and phenylalanine, the CDR3 comprises 15 residues. Of all the DNA, just the CDR3 is kept, 45 bases in frame from base 1. At the junction V is shortened by 2 bases and J by 4 bases, with 12 bases in between.

With regard to this clonotype: No cognate antigen has been identified for it. No much larger clone exists at a distance of one base, and base qualities are not known.

The receptor comes from a human donor who was either an allogeneic HSCT recipient or a stem cell or donor lymphocyte infusion donor (not recorded which). It is not recorded whose cells these are; they may come from a transplant donor. Sequenced: blood, either unsorted or a sorted T cell fraction (not recorded which). The V and J genes are TRBV18 and TRBJ2-1; no D gene is confidently identified. The sequenced DNA: TGTGCCAGCTCACCAGCCCGGGTGGGATACAATGAGCAGTTCTTC. It is translated as CASSPARVGYNEQFF.